The clone carrying this T cell receptor beta chain occurred many times. What it recognizes is unknown. The CDR3 contains 15 residues. The germline gives CDR1 DFQATT, CDR2 SNEGSKA (reference sequence). The germline V and J ends were trimmed by 3 bases and 1 base, with 16 bases remaining between them. This specimen comes from a study of beta chain bispecific antibodies for T cell cancers. Study context: Sequenced cells survived coculture with leukemia lines plus bispecific antibodies. HPB-ALL carried surface TRBV5-5, while Jurkat carried TRBV12-3. Regarding the study as a whole: The leukemia cells, rather than normal T cells, gave most of the targeted TRBV signal.

One entry per CDR3 protein, called by TCRdb with MiXCR from the 5' RACE reads. The sample has some 21,000 distinct CDR3 sequences; around 2.4% are singletons. T cells were expanded from blood mononuclear cells for two to three days with anti-CD3 OKT3 or CD3/CD28 beads. The gene calls are TRBV20-1 and TRBJ2-7, with a weak D call TRBD2 (6 bases). The specimen sequenced was healthy donor T cells cultured with leukemia cells. This clonotype was sampled from a human donor in good health. Some clones in this sample may be carry-over from other donors' samples. CDR3 DNA sequence: TGCAGTGCTAGGGGCGAACAGGAGGGGTCCTACGAGCAGTACTTC. Translation gives CSARGEQEGSYEQYF.